A single TCR beta chain is shown here with its context. Its antigen is as yet unknown. CD4+ T cells specific for antigen were expanded with viral peptide pools by the ViraFEST assay before sequencing. CD4+ T cell isolation took place after 10 days of culture. Recipients of the vaccine had no prior SARS-CoV-2 infection and negative nucleocapsid antibodies. The method was immunoSEQ multiplex PCR; TCRdb's version includes in-frame clones alone and lacks a portion of them. The table shows tens of thousands of clones, with 80% occurring only once. The sample comes from a study of vaccination effects on CD4 cells after COVID-19. V lost 7 bases to trimming and J lost 5 bases; unmatched junction nucleotides: 9. The CDR3 runs to 15 residues. Germline V gives CDR1 LNHDA, CDR2 SQIVND (reference sequence).

The chain recombines TRBV19 with TRBJ1-4, with 8 bases identical to TRBD1. The clonotype comes from a human donor who received a COVID-19 vaccine. Source: CD4+ T cells from PBMCs cultured with SARS-CoV-2 spike peptides, taken before COVID-19 vaccination. CDR3 bases: TGTGCCAGTAAAACAGGGGGGGTCGAAAATGAAAAACTGTTTTTT. Its protein product is CASKTGGVENEKLFF.